Listed here are 32 T cell receptor beta chains from one sample, sequenced in a study of T cell responses to AZD1222 COVID-19 vaccine. TCRdb's copy holds only in-frame clones and misses some; the assay was immunoSEQ multiplex PCR. In the table there are some 120,000 clones, roughly 93% of which are singletons. The sample in question was peripheral blood, obtained on day 0 of AZD1222 vaccination. All receptors come from an adult in good health.

The chain joins TRBV11-2 to TRBJ2-1, with unresolved D. Per germline, CDR1 SGHAT and CDR2 FQNNGV. V was trimmed by 0 bases and J by 7 bases, leaving 7 bases between them. The CDR3 is 13 amino acids. As DNA, the CDR3 is TGTGCCAGCAGCTTAGAGCCGGCAAATGAGCAGTTCTTC. It is translated as CASSLEPANEQFF.

CDR3 in DNA: TGTGCCAGTAGTATAGATTTCAGGGGTTACTCTGGGGCCAACGTCCTGACTTTC. Its protein is CASSIDFRGYSGANVLTF. The chain couples TRBV19 to TRBJ2-6; possible D gene TRBD1, 6 bases. Germline V lookup: CDR1 LNHDA, CDR2 SQIVND (reference sequence). V was clipped by 0 bases and J by 0 bases, with 12 bases between them. This CDR3 spans 18 amino acids.

The genes are TRBV4-1 and TRBJ1-5; 7 nucleotides line up with TRBD1. The germline CDR1 and CDR2 sequences are MGHRA and YSYEKL. V dropped 0 bases and J dropped 1; count of bases not matched to a gene: 12. CDR3 length: 19 amino acids. The CDR3 region has the DNA TGCGCCAGCAGCCAAGACTTAGACAGGGATCGGGGGAGCAATCAGCCCCAGCATTTT. Its protein is CASSQDLDRDRGSNQPQHF.

The chain joins TRBV5-1 to TRBJ2-2; 7 bases are shared with TRBD1. This CDR3 comprises 14 residues. Germline V lookup: CDR1 SGHRS, CDR2 YFSETQ. J gave up 3 bases and V 3 bases, and 2 bases lay outside the gene matches. CDR3 loop: CASSWDSHTGELFF. The CDR3 coding sequence is TGCGCCAGCAGCTGGGACAGTCACACCGGGGAGCTGTTTTTT.

The chain links TRBV5-5 to TRBJ1-1; 7 bases line up with TRBD1. The CDR3 is 17 amino acids. Germline V lookup: CDR1 SGHKS, CDR2 YYEKEE (reference sequence). With V trimmed by 3 bases and J by 1 base, 12 bases remained unmatched. The CDR3 DNA reads as TGTGCCAGCAGCTCCTCCGGGACAGCAGAAACGAACACTGAAGCTTTCTTT. Translating gives CASSSSGTAETNTEAFF. Drawing the rest from reference TRBV5-5 and TRBJ1-1, the complete variable domain is DAGVTQSPTHLIKTRGQQVTLRCSPISGHKSVSWYQQVLGQGPQFIFQYYEKEERGRGNFPDRFSARQFPNYSSELNVNALLLGDSALYLCASSSSGTAETNTEAFFGQGTRLTVV.

The genes are TRBV11-3 and TRBJ2-3, with D unresolved. The CDR3 extends over 14 amino acids. Trimming pared 3 bases from V and 0 bases from J, leaving 7 bases between. In germline, CDR1 is SGHNT, CDR2 YENEEA. Here the CDR3 DNA reads TGTGCCAGCAGCTTGCGGAGTAGCACAGATACGCAGTATTTT. Protein sequence: CASSLRSSTDTQYF.

The chain uses TRBV6-5 and TRBJ1-3; maybe TRBD1 (5 bases). The V gene's germline CDR1 is MNHEY and CDR2 SVGAGI. This CDR3 is 16 amino acids long. V lost 4 bases and J lost 2, with 15 bases in between. Written as DNA, the CDR3 is TGTGCCAGCAGTTCCTACGTCACAGGCACTGGAAACACCATATATTTT. Encoded protein: CASSSYVTGTGNTIYF.

The rearrangement links TRBV21-1 to TRBJ1-5; TRBD1, the table's D call, lacks a check against the DNA. TRBV21-1 is listed as a pseudogene. This CDR3 comprises 16 residues. In DNA form, the CDR3 reads TGTGCCAGCAGCAAAGTTCCCACAGAGAGCAATCAGCCCCAGCATTTT. It specifies CASSKVPTESNQPQHF.

The chain recombines TRBV7-3 with TRBJ1-2; TRBD1 aligns across 7 bases. The CDR3 is 13 amino acids. CDR1 is SGHTA, CDR2 FQGTGA, per germline. The V segment lost 2 bases and the J segment 5 bases; nucleotides outside the gene matches: 2. In DNA, the CDR3 is TGTGCCAGCAGCTTAGACAGGGAGTATGGCTACACCTTC. Translation: CASSLDREYGYTF.

The chain links TRBV20-1 to TRBJ2-7; 7 bases line up with TRBD2. Germline assignment: CDR1 DFQATT and CDR2 SNEGSKA (reference sequence). Germline trimming cut 8 bases from V and 2 bases from J; bases unmatched to any gene: 3. The CDR3 loop spans 11 amino acids. The CDR3 spells CSSSGAYEQYF. As DNA, the CDR3 is TGCAGTTCCAGCGGGGCCTACGAGCAGTACTTC.

V and J are TRBV19 and TRBJ2-2; 8 nucleotides match TRBD2. CDR3 length: 17 amino acids. After removal of 3 bases from V and 6 bases from J, the junction contained 12 bases not matched to a gene. The germline CDR1 and CDR2 sequences are LNHDA and SQIVND (reference sequence). CDR3 sequence reads: CASSMGPVGLESGELFF. The CDR3 region has the DNA TGTGCCAGTAGTATGGGACCGGTGGGACTAGAGTCCGGGGAGCTGTTTTTT.

This sequence joins TRBV19 and TRBJ2-7; 7 nucleotides line up with TRBD1. The CDR3 runs 14 residues. Germline values: CDR1 LNHDA, CDR2 SQIVND (reference sequence). Trimming took 3 bases from V and 3 from J; bases not matched to a gene: 5. CDR3 in DNA: TGTGCCAGTAGTATTGCAGGGGGAAACTACGAGCAGTACTTC. Its protein product is CASSIAGGNYEQYF.

The V call is TRBV18, the J call TRBJ1-5; 7 bases map to TRBD1. With V trimmed by 4 bases and J by 2 bases, 17 bases remained unmatched. The CDR3 length is 19 residues. CDR1 and CDR2 from the germline V gene are KGHSH and LQKENI. CDR3 sequence: CASSQAQGGVTAGNQPQHF. The CDR3 bases are TGTGCCAGCTCACAGGCCCAAGGGGGCGTGACAGCTGGCAATCAGCCCCAGCATTTT.

The V gene is TRBV19, the J gene TRBJ2-1; 10 nucleotides match TRBD2. The ends lost 9 bases at V and 4 bases at J; junction bases unmatched: 3. The CDR3 extends over 13 amino acids. From germline, CDR1 is LNHDA and CDR2 SQIVND (reference sequence). The CDR3 region is CASTTSGYNEQFF. The DNA of the CDR3 is TGTGCCAGCACGACTAGCGGGTACAATGAGCAGTTCTTC. Looking up the rest from reference TRBV19 and TRBJ2-1 gives the full variable domain: DGGITQSPKYLFRKEGQNVTLSCEQNLNHDAMYWYRQDPGQGLRLIYYSQIVNDFQKGDIAEGYSVSREKKESFPLTVTSAQKNPTAFYLCASTTSGYNEQFFGPGTRLTVL.

V and J are TRBV11-3 and TRBJ2-3; 9 nucleotides agree with TRBD1. The CDR3 is made up of 15 amino acids. Germline CDR1 reads SGHNT; CDR2 reads YENEEA. V gave up 5 bases and J gave up 2 bases; unmatched junction bases: 5. The CDR3 region has the DNA TGTGCCAGCAGCCCGGGACAGGGAAACACAGATACGCAGTATTTT. Its translation: CASSPGQGNTDTQYF. The full variable domain, with the rest looked up from reference TRBV11-3 and TRBJ2-3, is EAGVVQSPRYKIIEKKQPVAFWCNPISGHNTLYWYLQNLGQGPELLIRYENEEAVDDSQLPKDRFSAERLKGVDSTLKIQPAELGDSAVYLCASSPGQGNTDTQYFGPGTRLTVL.

The chain links TRBV28 to TRBJ1-3; unclear D gene. CDR1 and CDR2 (germline): MDHEN, SYDVKM. The CDR3 totals 17 residues. V lost 5 bases to trimming and J lost 0 bases, with 17 bases between them. The CDR3 region has the DNA TGTGCCAGCAGTCTCCCCCCCCCACACGGCTCTGGAAACACCATATATTTT. Protein product: CASSLPPPHGSGNTIYF.

The chain employs TRBV24-1 and TRBJ2-3; 10 bases fit TRBD2. This CDR3 comprises 14 residues. Losses at the gene ends were 7 bases for V and 6 bases for J; bases not matched to a gene: 6. Germline V CDR1 and CDR2: KGHDR, SFDVKD. DNA of the CDR3: TGTGCCACCAGCGCTAGCGGGAGACCCGATACGCAGTATTTT. This translates into CATSASGRPDTQYF.

This rearrangement joins TRBV28 to TRBJ1-2, with 8 bases matching TRBD1. Germline V gene lookup returns CDR1 MDHEN and CDR2 SYDVKM. The V and J ends lost 6 bases and 4 bases, in that order; junction bases with no gene match: 7. CDR3 length: 14 amino acids. The CDR3 sequence is CASSTGGQAYGYTF. For the CDR3, the DNA is TGTGCCAGCAGCACAGGGGGACAGGCCTATGGCTACACCTTC.

V is TRBV6-5 and J is TRBJ2-3; no firm D call. This CDR3 is 13 amino acids long. V dropped 0 bases and J dropped 5 bases, with 6 bases sitting between them. Germline V lookup: CDR1 MNHEY, CDR2 SVGAGI. This CDR3 reads CASSYSFIDTQYF. The CDR3 DNA reads as TGTGCCAGCAGTTACTCGTTTATAGATACGCAGTATTTT.

This clone was seen only once. This chain uses TRBV9 with TRBJ1-2, with D perhaps matching TRBD1 (5 bases). Germline CDR1 and CDR2: SGDLS and YYNGEE. This CDR3 spans 16 amino acids. With 6 bases removed from V and 4 bases from J, the gap between germline ends came to 22 bases. The CDR3 spells CASTKGGRGQSYGYTF. As DNA, the CDR3 is TGTGCCAGCACCAAAGGTGGGAGGGGCCAAAGCTATGGCTACACCTTC.

The chain is built from TRBV7-2 and TRBJ1-5; D uncertain. Germline-derived CDR1 and CDR2 are SGHTA and FQGNSA. V lost 0 bases, J lost 2 bases, and 5 bases lay in between. This CDR3 comprises 14 residues. The CDR3 nucleotides read TGTGCCAGCAGCTTAGCGCCCGGCAATCAGCCCCAGCATTTT. Its protein is CASSLAPGNQPQHF.

The CDR3 DNA reads as TGTGCCAGCACTGGGGCGGCGGGGCGGGGTACCGGGGAGCTGTTTTTT. Amino acids: CASTGAAGRGTGELFF. The rearrangement joins TRBV2 to TRBJ2-2, with D possibly matching TRBD2 (6 bases). V was pared by 7 bases and J by 5 bases, with 20 bases between. The length of the CDR3 is 16 residues. In germline, CDR1 is SNHLY, CDR2 FYNNEI.

V and J are TRBV6-6 and TRBJ1-5; unclear D gene. The germline CDR1 and CDR2 sequences are MNHNY and SVGAGI (reference sequence). The CDR3 is 13 amino acids. The V end lost 7 bases, the J end lost 0 bases, and 7 bases lay between the germline ends. CDR3 sequence (DNA): TGTGCCAGCAACCTGAATAGCAATCAGCCCCAGCATTTT. Residues: CASNLNSNQPQHF.

The genes are TRBV22-1 and TRBJ2-4; the tabulated D call, TRBD2, remains unverified against the DNA. TRBV22-1 represents a pseudogene. The CDR3 sequence is 15 residues long. The CDR3 DNA follows: TGTCCTGGGAGCGCCCCCGAGAATCCCAAAAACATTCAGTACTTC. It specifies CPGSAPENPKNIQYF.

The chain carries TRBV6-5 and TRBJ2-7; D could derive from TRBD1 or TRBD2 (5 bases each). Germline assignment: CDR1 MNHEY and CDR2 SVGAGI. This CDR3 comprises 13 residues. Trimming took 5 bases from V and 7 from J, leaving 15 bases between them. The CDR3 reads CASSKRDGAEQYF. CDR3 DNA sequence: TGTGCCAGCAGTAAACGGGACGGCGCGGAGCAGTACTTC.

The chain has TRBV7-2 and TRBJ2-3; D unresolved. Trimming removed 4 bases from V and 0 bases from J, with 11 bases in between. The CDR3 totals 15 residues. Germline lookup yields CDR1 SGHTA and CDR2 FQGNSA. This CDR3 is CASSSLGASTDTQYF. The CDR3 DNA is TGTGCCAGCAGCTCCCTCGGCGCCAGCACAGATACGCAGTATTTT. Drawing the rest from reference TRBV7-2 and TRBJ2-3, the complete variable domain is GAGVSQSPSNKVTEKGKDVELRCDPISGHTALYWYRQSLGQGLEFLIYFQGNSAPDKSGLPSDRFSAERTGGSVSTLTIQRTQQEDSAVYLCASSSLGASTDTQYFGPGTRLTVL.

V usage is TRBV7-6 and J usage is TRBJ1-1; D gene unclear. Germline CDR1 SGHVS, CDR2 FNYEAQ. The CDR3 runs 14 residues. Trimming removed 0 bases from V and 2 bases from J, with 7 bases in between. The CDR3: CASSLAGLNTEAFF. The DNA of the CDR3 is TGTGCCAGCAGCTTAGCCGGCCTTAACACTGAAGCTTTCTTT.

This chain links TRBV6-5 with TRBJ1-4; tentatively, D is TRBD1 (5 bases). Germline CDR1 and CDR2: MNHEY and SVGAGI. Trimming removed 3 bases at V and 7 bases at J, with 18 bases between. This CDR3 is built from 16 residues. The CDR3 DNA reads TGTGCCAGCAGTTATTACGAGGGACGGTGGGTTGAAAAACTGTTTTTT. Translating gives CASSYYEGRWVEKLFF.

The J gene is TRBJ1-1, the V gene TRBV18, with D perhaps matching TRBD1 (6 bases). The CDR3 contains 15 residues. Trimming took 2 bases from V and 0 from J, leaving 10 bases between them. Germline V gene data show CDR1 as KGHSH and CDR2 as LQKENI. This chain's CDR3 is CASSPVDSVNTEAFF. In DNA form, the CDR3 reads TGTGCCAGCTCACCAGTGGACAGTGTGAACACTGAAGCTTTCTTT.

The V and J genes are TRBV6-2 or TRBV6-3 and TRBJ2-7; D tentatively reads TRBD1 or TRBD2 (5 bases each). V was clipped by 2 bases and J by 4 bases, with 21 bases between them. CDR1 and CDR2 (germline): MNHEY, SVGEGT. CDR3 length: 17 amino acids. The CDR3 is CASSYGTGPEAWYEQYF. The DNA for the CDR3 is TGTGCCAGCAGTTACGGGACGGGTCCTGAAGCTTGGTACGAGCAGTACTTC.

The rearrangement joins TRBV5-5 to TRBJ2-7, with D unresolved. The V gene's germline CDR1 is SGHKS and CDR2 YYEKEE (reference sequence). Trimming cost V 1 base and J 2 bases, with 4 bases left between them. There are 12 residues in the CDR3. CDR3 DNA sequence: TGTGCCAGCAGCTTGAGGACCTACGAGCAGTACTTC. The encoded protein is CASSLRTYEQYF.

The table lists this clone with a count of one. J is TRBJ2-5 and V is TRBV6-1; D uncertain. The V end lost 1 base, the J end lost 4 bases, and 10 bases lay between the germline ends. This CDR3 is 14 amino acids long. Germline CDR1 reads MNHNS; CDR2 reads SASEGT. The CDR3, as DNA: TGTGCCAGCAGTGAAGACCAGGTCAGAGAGACCCAGTACTTC. It encodes CASSEDQVRETQYF.